These T cell receptor beta chains were read from a single sample in a study of graft-versus-host responses after intestinal transplantation. Some clones are missing from TCRdb's copy, which holds only in-frame ones; the method was immunoSEQ multiplex PCR. Here the sample spans about 93,000 clones, 90% to 95% being singletons. Their antigen targets remain unknown. The sequenced sample was unstimulated CD8+ T cells sorted from spleen or lymph node cells, obtained before intestinal transplant. These receptor sequences come from a human donor who received an intestinal transplant. Each CDR3 is given with its conserved first and last residue. The D gene is left open where the match is weak. The size entry is marked missing in some rows and otherwise reads once, few, many or a size class.

J: TRBJ2-3
V: TRBV4-1
size: once
D: TRBD2
CDR3: CASSHPGTSGTDTQYF
DNA: TGCGCCAGCAGCCATCCCGGGACTAGCGGCACAGATACGCAGTATTTT

J: TRBJ2-3
V: TRBV5-1
size: NA
D: TRBD2
CDR3: CASSLASGGITDTQYF
DNA: TGCGCCAGCAGCTTGGCTAGCGGGGGCATCACAGATACGCAGTATTTT

J: TRBJ2-7
V: TRBV7-6
size: NA
D: TRBD2
CDR3: CASSLGLAGGLGADEQYF
DNA: TGTGCCAGCAGCTTAGGACTAGCGGGGGGCCTCGGGGCCGACGAGCAGTACTTC

J: TRBJ2-3
V: TRBV23-1
size: NA
D: TRBD2
CDR3: CASSQRGRGVSTDTQYF
DNA: TGCGCCAGCAGTCAAAGAGGGCGGGGGGTGTCCACAGATACGCAGTATTTT

J: TRBJ2-3
V: TRBV13
size: NA
D: TRBD2
CDR3: CASSSLAGGLDSTDTQYF
DNA: TGTGCCAGCAGCTCCTTAGCGGGAGGGCTAGATAGCACAGATACGCAGTATTTT

J: TRBJ1-2
V: TRBV7-9
size: NA
D: NA
CDR3: CASSTGEGLETF
DNA: TGTGCCAGCAGCACCGGGGAGGGGCTAGAGACCTTC

J: TRBJ2-1
V: TRBV2
size: NA
D: TRBD2
CDR3: CASSESRTSAIYNEQFF
DNA: TGTGCCAGCAGTGAGAGCCGGACTAGCGCCATTTACAATGAGCAGTTCTTC

J: TRBJ2-7
V: TRBV13
size: NA
D: NA
CDR3: CASSPGRFPYEQYF
DNA: TGTGCCAGCAGCCCCGGCAGGTTTCCCTACGAGCAGTACTTC

J: TRBJ1-1
V: TRBV7-2
size: NA
D: TRBD1
CDR3: CASSFGTGVTEAFF
DNA: TGTGCCAGCAGCTTCGGAACAGGGGTGACTGAAGCTTTCTTT

J: TRBJ1-1
V: TRBV7-9
size: NA
D: TRBD1
CDR3: CASSEKGAGTEAFF
DNA: TGTGCCAGCAGCGAAAAGGGGGCAGGCACTGAAGCTTTCTTT

J: TRBJ2-2
V: TRBV7-6
size: NA
D: TRBD2
CDR3: CASSLMRGGRAEDTGELFF
DNA: TGTGCCAGCAGCTTAATGAGGGGCGGGAGGGCTGAGGACACCGGGGAGCTGTTTTTT

J: TRBJ1-4
V: TRBV28
size: NA
D: TRBD1
CDR3: CASSDPGGGEKLFF
DNA: TGTGCCAGCAGCGACCCAGGGGGTGGTGAAAAACTGTTTTTT

J: TRBJ2-5
V: TRBV4-1
size: NA
D: NA
CDR3: CASSQQVGQETQYF
DNA: TGCGCCAGCAGCCAACAGGTTGGTCAAGAGACCCAGTACTTC

J: TRBJ1-6
V: TRBV4-1
size: NA
D: TRBD1
CDR3: CASSTGTVNNSPLHF
DNA: TGCGCCAGCAGCACCGGGACAGTCAATAATTCACCCCTCCACTTT

J: TRBJ2-1
V: TRBV27
size: NA
D: NA
CDR3: CASSDRQSSYNEQFF
DNA: TGTGCCAGCAGTGACAGACAGAGCTCCTACAATGAGCAGTTCTTC

J: TRBJ2-5
V: TRBV27
size: NA
D: TRBD1
CDR3: CASSPRDRGILQETQYF
DNA: TGTGCCAGCAGTCCGCGGGACAGGGGGATTCTCCAAGAGACCCAGTACTTC

J: TRBJ1-1
V: TRBV28
size: NA
D: NA
CDR3: CASSLDRPNTEAFF
DNA: TGTGCCAGCAGTTTGGACAGACCAAACACTGAAGCTTTCTTT

J: TRBJ2-2
V: TRBV7-6
size: NA
D: TRBD1
CDR3: CASSLGTGETGELFF
DNA: TGTGCCAGCAGCCTTGGGACAGGGGAGACCGGGGAGCTGTTTTTT

J: TRBJ2-5
V: TRBV2
size: once
D: TRBD1
CDR3: CASSLLWMGQGSETQYF
DNA: TGTGCCAGCAGCCTTCTCTGGATGGGACAGGGTTCCGAGACCCAGTACTTC

J: TRBJ1-1
V: TRBV6-5
size: NA
D: NA
CDR3: CASSREGTEAFF
DNA: TGTGCCAGCAGTCGAGAGGGCACTGAAGCTTTCTTT

J: TRBJ2-1
V: TRBV4-1
size: NA
D: NA
CDR3: CASSQVQGLPPNEQFF
DNA: TGCGCCAGCAGCCAAGTTCAGGGACTGCCTCCCAATGAGCAGTTCTTC

J: TRBJ2-3
V: TRBV9
size: NA
D: NA
CDR3: CASSVVGGSDTQYF
DNA: TGTGCCAGCAGCGTAGTAGGGGGTTCGGATACGCAGTATTTT

J: TRBJ1-1
V: TRBV2
size: once
D: TRBD1
CDR3: CASDRATRMYTEAFF
DNA: TGTGCCAGTGACAGGGCGACGCGCATGTACACTGAAGCTTTCTTT

J: TRBJ2-7
V: TRBV29-1
size: NA
D: TRBD2
CDR3: CSVVGGAGEQYF
DNA: TGCAGCGTTGTCGGGGGGGCCGGCGAGCAGTACTTC

J: TRBJ1-4
V: TRBV7-2
size: NA
D: NA
CDR3: CATEGATNEKLFF
DNA: TGTGCCACCGAGGGGGCAACTAATGAAAAACTGTTTTTT

J: TRBJ2-7
V: TRBV19
size: NA
D: NA
CDR3: CASSVEHNSRGYEQYF
DNA: TGTGCCAGTAGTGTCGAACATAACTCCCGCGGCTACGAGCAGTACTTC

J: TRBJ2-1
V: TRBV7-2
size: NA
D: TRBD2
CDR3: CASSPTSGGIYNEQFF
DNA: TGTGCCAGCAGTCCCACTAGCGGGGGGATCTACAATGAGCAGTTCTTC

J: TRBJ1-2
V: TRBV4-3
size: NA
D: TRBD1
CDR3: CASSQGTGDSLYGYTF
DNA: TGCGCCAGCAGCCAAGGGACAGGGGATAGCCTCTATGGCTACACCTTC

J: TRBJ1-1
V: TRBV30
size: NA
D: NA
CDR3: CAWSVGSGNTEAFF
DNA: TGTGCCTGGAGTGTTGGATCAGGGAACACTGAAGCTTTCTTT

J: TRBJ2-3
V: TRBV29-1
size: NA
D: TRBD2
CDR3: CSVEVGGSRGTDTQYF
DNA: TGCAGCGTTGAGGTCGGCGGGAGTCGGGGCACAGATACGCAGTATTTT

J: TRBJ2-2
V: TRBV27
size: once
D: NA
CDR3: CASSWGAGAGELFF
DNA: TGTGCCAGCAGTTGGGGGGCGGGGGCCGGGGAGCTGTTTTTT

J: TRBJ2-6
V: TRBV9
size: NA
D: TRBD2
CDR3: CASSAQGLAGWSGANVLTF
DNA: TGTGCCAGCAGCGCACAGGGACTAGCGGGTTGGTCTGGGGCCAACGTCCTGACTTTC

J: TRBJ2-7
V: TRBV6-1
size: NA
D: TRBD2
CDR3: CASSDEAGGRISYEQYF
DNA: TGTGCCAGCAGTGACGAAGCGGGAGGTAGGATCTCCTACGAGCAGTACTTC

J: TRBJ1-2
V: TRBV7-2
size: once
D: NA
CDR3: CASSLGDGYTF
DNA: TGTGCCAGCAGCCTCGGGGATGGCTACACCTTC

J: TRBJ1-5
V: TRBV4-3
size: NA
D: TRBD1
CDR3: CASSPDTGGFTDQPQHF
DNA: TGCGCCAGCAGCCCAGACACAGGGGGGTTTACGGATCAGCCCCAGCATTTT

J: TRBJ1-1
V: TRBV7-6
size: NA
D: NA
CDR3: CASSTHSGTTEAFF
DNA: TGTGCCAGCAGTACCCATTCGGGAACGACTGAAGCTTTCTTT

J: TRBJ2-1
V: TRBV4-1
size: NA
D: TRBD2
CDR3: CASSLTSGTYNEQFF
DNA: TGCGCCAGCAGCCTAACTAGCGGGACCTACAATGAGCAGTTCTTC